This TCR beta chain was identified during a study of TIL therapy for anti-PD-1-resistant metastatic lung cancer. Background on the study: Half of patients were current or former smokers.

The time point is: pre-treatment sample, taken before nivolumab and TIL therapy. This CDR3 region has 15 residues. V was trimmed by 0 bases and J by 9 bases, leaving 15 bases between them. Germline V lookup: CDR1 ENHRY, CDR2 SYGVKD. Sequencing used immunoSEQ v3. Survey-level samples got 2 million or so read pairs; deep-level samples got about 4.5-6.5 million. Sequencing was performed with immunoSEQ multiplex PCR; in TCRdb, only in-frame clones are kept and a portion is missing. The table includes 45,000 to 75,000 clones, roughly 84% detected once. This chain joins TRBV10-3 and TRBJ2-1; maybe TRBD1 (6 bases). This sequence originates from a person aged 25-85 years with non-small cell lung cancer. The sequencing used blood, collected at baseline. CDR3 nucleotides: TGTGCCATCAGTGAGTCCACAACAGGGTCGGCTGAGCAGTTCTTC. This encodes CAISESTTGSAEQFF.